The 27 T cell receptor beta chains reported below all come from one sample, sequenced in a study of response to subunit inactivated influenza vaccine. Each CDR3 protein is one row after TCRdb ran MiXCR on the RT-PCR reads. Altogether just under 550,000 distinct CDR3 sequences are present, around a quarter being singletons, with the ten largest covering around 2.8%. The sample was also reused in another study, on T cells expressing NK-cell markers. According to that study: Template switching by 5'RACE with UMIs generated the TCR beta cDNA.

The input for sequencing was CD4+ T cells sorted from PBMCs, taken approximately 13 days after vaccination. The receptors come from a man aged 45 to 65 who received an inactivated influenza vaccine.

The chain carries TRBV30 and TRBJ2-2; D is unresolved. V was trimmed by 6 bases and J by 3 bases, leaving 20 bases between them. The CDR3 contains 16 residues. Germline CDR1 GTSNPN, CDR2 SVGIG (reference sequence). In DNA, the CDR3 is TGTGCCTGCTCCTTATCGCAATGGTCGGACACCGGGGAGCTGTTTTTT. Translated, it gives CACSLSQWSDTGELFF.

The chain employs TRBV5-4 and TRBJ1-1; D remains ambiguous. The CDR3 is 13 amino acids. V was trimmed by 4 bases and J by 6 bases, leaving 13 bases between them. The germline V gene has CDR1 SGHNT and CDR2 YYREEE (reference sequence). Written as DNA, the CDR3 is TGTGCCAGCAGCGGCCCGGAAATGTCTGAAGCTTTCTTT. This sequence encodes CASSGPEMSEAFF. Combining the CDR3 with reference TRBV5-4 and TRBJ1-1 gives the whole variable domain ETGVTQSPTHLIKTRGQQVTLRCSSQSGHNTVSWYQQALGQGPQFIFQYYREEENGRGNFPPRFSGLQFPNYSSELNVNALELDDSALYLCASSGPEMSEAFFGQGTRLTVV.

The J gene is TRBJ2-3, the V gene TRBV4-1; D is unresolved. The ends were cut back, 4 bases at V and 4 bases at J, with 12 bases in the middle. The CDR3 consists of 14 residues. Germline loops: CDR1 MGHRA, CDR2 YSYEKL. The CDR3 DNA reads TGCGCCAGCAGCCTCGTAGGGATCGCAGATACGCAGTATTTT. Translation gives CASSLVGIADTQYF.

The CDR3 nucleotides read TGTGCCAGCAGTCGCCCACGAGCCAAAAACATTCAGTACTTC. Its translation is CASSRPRAKNIQYF. The chain joins TRBV28 to TRBJ2-4; D gene uncertain. The CDR3 is made up of 14 amino acids. From germline, CDR1 is MDHEN and CDR2 SYDVKM. The V and J ends lost 5 bases and 0 bases respectively, with 8 bases between them. Full variable domain (remainder filled in from reference TRBV28 and TRBJ2-4): DVKVTQSSRYLVKRTGEKVFLECVQDMDHENMFWYRQDPGLGLRLIYFSYDVKMKEKGDIPEGYSVSREKKERFSLILESASTNQTSMYLCASSRPRAKNIQYFGAGTRLSVL.

The V and J genes are TRBV7-6 and TRBJ2-7; D is unresolved. CDR1 and CDR2 from the germline V gene are SGHVS and FNYEAQ. Deletions cut 0 bases from V and 5 bases from J, with 8 bases between. The CDR3 spans 13 residues. CDR3 sequence reads: CASSLAPGDEQYF. The CDR3, as DNA: TGTGCCAGCAGCTTAGCGCCGGGCGACGAGCAGTACTTC.

This clonotype was counted between two and nine times. V usage is TRBV7-7 and J usage is TRBJ2-5; 13 bases match TRBD2. The CDR3 is 16 amino acids. With V trimmed by 5 bases and J by 5 bases, 8 bases remained unmatched. Germline CDR1 is SSHAT and CDR2 is FNYEAQ (reference sequence). The CDR3: CASSPGLAGVGETQYF. The DNA of the CDR3 is TGTGCCAGCAGCCCAGGACTAGCGGGAGTAGGTGAGACCCAGTACTTC.

The chain is built from TRBV10-3 and TRBJ2-1, with 12 bases aligning to TRBD2. After removal of 7 bases from V and 0 bases from J, the junction contained 1 base not matched to a gene. Germline V CDR1 and CDR2: ENHRY, SYGVKD. CDR3 length equals 15 residues. The CDR3 bases are TGTGCCATCAAGACTAGCGGGAGCTCCTACAATGAGCAGTTCTTC. This gives the protein CAIKTSGSSYNEQFF.

The CDR3 sequence is CASSFGGVNNEQFF. Written as DNA, the CDR3 is TGTGCCAGCAGCTTTGGTGGGGTGAACAATGAGCAGTTCTTC. The V and J genes are TRBV5-6 and TRBJ2-1; D is undetermined. Trimming pared 2 bases from V and 5 bases from J, leaving 11 bases between. Per germline, CDR1 SGHDT and CDR2 YYEEEE. The CDR3 covers 14 residues.

This sequence joins TRBV12-3 or TRBV12-4 and TRBJ2-7; the match to TRBD2 covers 8 bases. The CDR3 length is 14 residues. Trimming removed 2 bases from V and 5 bases from J; junction bases left unmatched: 5. CDR3 residues: CASSLRGGADEQYF. CDR3 nucleotides: TGTGCCAGCAGTTTACGGGGGGGGGCCGACGAGCAGTACTTC.

The chain carries TRBV7-2 and TRBJ2-5; 9 positions match TRBD1. CDR3 size: 16 residues. Germline V gene sequence: CDR1 SGHTA, CDR2 FQGNSA. The ends lost 2 bases at V and 5 bases at J; junction bases unmatched: 9. CDR3 DNA: TGTGCCAGCAGCTTAAGTGGGACAGGGCGGGTGGAGACCCAGTACTTC. This sequence encodes CASSLSGTGRVETQYF.

Of note for this clonotype: Germline is not matched at one junction end, which may reflect a read error. This chain links TRBV7-7 with TRBJ2-5; 13 bases match TRBD2. The CDR3 totals 16 residues. Germline V gene sequence: CDR1 SSHAT, CDR2 FNYEAQ (reference sequence). The CDR3 bases are TGTGCTAGCAGCCGGGGACTAGCGGGGTTCCAAGAGACCCAGTACTTC. It translates to CASSRGLAGFQETQYF.

The chain has TRBV7-2 and TRBJ2-1, with D perhaps matching TRBD2 (6 bases). This CDR3 region has 15 residues. The germline V and J ends were trimmed by 0 bases and 8 bases, with 14 bases remaining between them. The germline V gene has CDR1 SGHTA and CDR2 FQGNSA. This CDR3 is CASSLAGGGSYEQFF. The CDR3 nucleotides are TGTGCCAGCAGCTTAGCGGGAGGAGGTTCCTATGAGCAGTTCTTC.

The chain combines TRBV9 with TRBJ2-1; D is possibly TRBD2 (6 bases). V lost 3 bases to trimming and J lost 12 bases, with 16 bases between them. This CDR3 has 13 residues. CDR1 and CDR2 (germline): SGDLS, YYNGEE. Written as DNA, the CDR3 is TGTGCCAGCAGCGGCGAGTGGAGGGGCGTGCAGTTCTTC. Its protein product is CASSGEWRGVQFF.

This sequence joins TRBV5-1 and TRBJ2-3; D call uncertain. CDR1 and CDR2 (germline): SGHRS, YFSETQ. The CDR3 spans 15 residues. Deletions cut 4 bases from V and 2 bases from J, with 14 bases between. CDR3 region: CASSPSPADTDTQYF. The CDR3 DNA is TGCGCCAGCAGCCCCTCCCCCGCGGACACAGATACGCAGTATTTT.

The chain is built from TRBV7-2 and TRBJ2-5; TRBD2 matches at 9 bases. V dropped 3 bases and J dropped 4; count of bases not matched to a gene: 6. CDR3 length: 15 amino acids. CDR1 and CDR2 (germline): SGHTA, FQGNSA. The chain's CDR3 is CASSLNAGGRETQYF. In DNA form, the CDR3 reads TGTGCCAGCAGCTTGAATGCGGGGGGGCGAGAGACCCAGTACTTC.

V and J are TRBV4-3 and TRBJ2-7, with TRBD2 matching 9 bases. The CDR3 consists of 16 residues. V trimming: 1 base; J trimming: 5 bases; junction bases outside the gene matches: 9. Germline loops: CDR1 LGHNA, CDR2 YSLEER. CDR3: CASSQAGIAGANEQYF. CDR3 nucleotides: TGCGCCAGCAGCCAAGCAGGAATAGCGGGAGCTAACGAGCAGTACTTC.

The gene calls are TRBV12-3 or TRBV12-4 and TRBJ2-1; TRBD1 agrees at 8 bases. This CDR3 contains 14 residues. The J segment lost 6 bases and the V segment lost 4 bases, leaving 5 bases of the junction unmatched. The CDR3 coding sequence is TGTGCCAGCAGTTCGCGGGACAGGATCAATGAGCAGTTCTTC. This sequence encodes CASSSRDRINEQFF.

The chain joins TRBV28 to TRBJ2-2; D assignment may be TRBD1 or TRBD2 (8 bases each). The CDR3 spans 16 residues. The germline V and J ends were trimmed by 5 bases and 5 bases, with 18 bases remaining between them. Germline V gives CDR1 MDHEN, CDR2 SYDVKM. CDR3 bases: TGTGCCAGCAGTCCAATAGCGGGACAGGTAACCGGGGAGCTGTTTTTT. Translated: CASSPIAGQVTGELFF.

The chain combines TRBV10-1 with TRBJ2-5, with 10 bases identical to TRBD2. V lost 3 bases to trimming and J lost 3 bases; unmatched junction nucleotides: 4. CDR1 WNHNN and CDR2 SYGVQD come from the germline V gene (reference sequence). The CDR3 is 15 residues long. CDR3: CASSEAGLAEETQYF. The CDR3 DNA is TGCGCCAGCAGTGAAGCCGGACTAGCGGAAGAGACCCAGTACTTC.

The chain links TRBV7-8 to TRBJ2-1; D is unresolved. Looked up from germline, CDR1 is SGHVS and CDR2 is FQNEAQ. V was cut by 5 bases and J by 5 bases, with 10 bases left in between. This CDR3 region has 13 residues. CDR3 residues: CASSPKTDNEQFF. The DNA for the CDR3 is TGTGCCAGCAGCCCGAAGACCGACAATGAGCAGTTCTTC.

The V and J genes are TRBV7-2 and TRBJ1-2, with D possibly matching TRBD1 (5 bases). Trimming removed 2 bases at V and 5 bases at J, with 15 bases between. Germline values: CDR1 SGHTA, CDR2 FQGNSA. The CDR3 totals 15 residues. The DNA of the CDR3 is TGTGCCAGCAGCTTACAGGGACGGACCATATATGGCTACACCTTC. As protein: CASSLQGRTIYGYTF.

This clonotype was counted at least ten times. The V and J genes are TRBV7-2 and TRBJ2-1; 8 nucleotides line up with TRBD1. This CDR3 has 15 residues. CDR1 and CDR2 from the germline V gene are SGHTA and FQGNSA. Trimming removed 3 bases from V and 1 base from J; junction bases left unmatched: 2. CDR3 region: CASSFWTGSYNEQFF. CDR3 nucleotide sequence: TGTGCCAGCAGCTTTTGGACAGGGTCCTACAATGAGCAGTTCTTC. Based on the CDR3 plus reference TRBV7-2 and TRBJ2-1, the full variable domain is GAGVSQSPSNKVTEKGKDVELRCDPISGHTALYWYRQSLGQGLEFLIYFQGNSAPDKSGLPSDRFSAERTGGSVSTLTIQRTQQEDSAVYLCASSFWTGSYNEQFFGPGTRLTVL.

This clonotype has only a few counts. The chain couples TRBV7-2 to TRBJ2-3; no clear D gene. The CDR3 extends over 13 amino acids. V lost 3 bases and J lost 4, with 8 bases in between. The V gene's germline CDR1 is SGHTA and CDR2 FQGNSA. The CDR3 protein is CASSFGWADTQYF. For the CDR3, the DNA is TGTGCCAGCAGCTTCGGCTGGGCAGATACGCAGTATTTT.

V is TRBV3-1 and J is TRBJ2-7; D gene uncertain. The CDR3 runs to 13 residues. V was shortened by 4 bases and J by 3 bases, with 10 bases between the two germline ends. The germline V gene encodes CDR1 LGHDT and CDR2 YNNKEL (reference sequence). The DNA for the CDR3 is TGTGCCAGCAGCCGAGGCGATCTCTACGAGCAGTACTTC. Translated: CASSRGDLYEQYF.

Only a few counts were recorded for this clonotype. V usage is TRBV10-3 and J usage is TRBJ2-2; D remains unclear. V was clipped by 4 bases and J by 6 bases, with 6 bases between them. The germline gives CDR1 ENHRY, CDR2 SYGVKD. The CDR3 runs to 12 residues. Here the CDR3 DNA reads TGTGCCATCAGTGGGGATCCCGGGGAGCTGTTTTTT. Translated: CAISGDPGELFF.

This clonotype showed up many times. The chain links TRBV5-1 to TRBJ2-1, with 9 bases fitting TRBD2. V lost 0 bases, J lost 8 bases, and 12 bases stayed unmatched. CDR1 is SGHRS and CDR2 is YFSETQ in the germline V gene. This CDR3 spans 17 amino acids. The CDR3 nucleotides are TGCGCCAGCAGCTTGGAGGGCGCTAGCGGGAAATCGGATGAGCAGTTCTTC. Translating it yields CASSLEGASGKSDEQFF.

A few counts support this clonotype. This chain connects TRBV19 to TRBJ2-1; 10 nucleotides line up with TRBD2. The CDR3 is made up of 15 amino acids. V lost 2 bases and J lost 4; bases outside the gene matches: 2. Germline V gene sequence: CDR1 LNHDA, CDR2 SQIVND (reference sequence). The CDR3: CASSISGRGYNEQFF. As DNA, the CDR3 is TGTGCCAGTAGTATAAGCGGGAGGGGTTACAATGAGCAGTTCTTC.